Following are 6 T cell receptor beta chains from one sample sequenced in a study of T cell changes during pregnancy in multiple sclerosis. Only in-frame clones appear in the TCRdb table, and some are missing; sequencing was by immunoSEQ multiplex PCR. The repertoire consists of around 80,000 clones, with roughly 94% occurring once and the leading ten covering 2.6%. The sequencing here drew on peripheral blood, taken before pregnancy. The receptors derive from a female donor with multiple sclerosis, enrolled in a pregnancy study.

The chain couples TRBV7-2 to TRBJ2-5; 7 bases agree with TRBD2. Per germline, CDR1 SGHTA and CDR2 FQGNSA. V shed 3 bases and J 4 bases; nucleotides not matched to a gene: 11. The CDR3 is 16 amino acids. As DNA, the CDR3 is TGTGCCAGCAGCTTTAAAGGGCCAGAGCGGGGAGAGACCCAGTACTTC. Protein product: CASSFKGPERGETQYF.

CDR3 residues: CASSIVPEAGELFF. CDR3 bases: TGTGCCAGTAGTATAGTACCTGAGGCCGGGGAGCTGTTTTTT. This chain uses TRBV19 with TRBJ2-2; D not certain. Germline lookup yields CDR1 LNHDA and CDR2 SQIVND (reference sequence). V gave up 1 base and J gave up 6 bases, with 9 bases separating them. CDR3 size: 14 residues.

This clone showed up just once. The gene calls are TRBV4-3 and TRBJ1-2, with no clear D. The CDR3 extends over 15 amino acids. The V gene lost 1 base and the J gene lost 5 bases, with 14 bases spanning the gap. CDR1 and CDR2 from the germline V gene are LGHNA and YSLEER. CDR3 bases: TGCGCCAGCAGCCAAGCAGCAGGCCGGACTTATGGCTACACCTTC. Its protein product is CASSQAAGRTYGYTF.

This clone was seen just once. The V and J genes are TRBV29-1 and TRBJ2-7; no definite D call. CDR1 is SQVTM, CDR2 ANQGSEA, per germline. V lost 4 bases and J 2 bases, leaving 6 bases between the germline ends. The CDR3 runs to 11 residues. CDR3 protein: CSVVYTYEQYF. The CDR3 DNA reads as TGCAGCGTTGTATACACCTACGAGCAGTACTTC.

The V gene is TRBV11-3, the J gene TRBJ2-1; TRBD2 matches 11 bases. The V gene end was trimmed by 5 bases and the J gene end by 3 bases; junction bases not matched to a gene: 9. The CDR3 is made up of 17 amino acids. Germline values: CDR1 SGHNT, CDR2 YENEEA. The CDR3: CASSRRTSGRLYNEQFF. The CDR3 DNA follows: TGTGCCAGCAGCCGTAGGACTAGCGGGCGACTCTACAATGAGCAGTTCTTC.

The genes are TRBV15 and TRBJ2-1; possibly TRBD1 for D (5 bases). From germline, CDR1 is LNHNV and CDR2 YYDKDF (reference sequence). This CDR3 has 13 amino acids. The V and J ends lost 4 bases and 6 bases respectively, with 10 bases between them. CDR3 in DNA: TGTGCCACCAGCAAAGGGGAAGGCAATGAGCAGTTCTTC. Translated, it gives CATSKGEGNEQFF. The variable domain in full, with the rest retrieved from reference TRBV15 and TRBJ2-1, is DAMVIQNPRYQVTQFGKPVTLSCSQTLNHNVMYWYQQKSSQAPKLLFHYYDKDFNNEADTPDNFQSRRPNTSFCFLDIRSPGLGDTAMYLCATSKGEGNEQFFGPGTRLTVL.